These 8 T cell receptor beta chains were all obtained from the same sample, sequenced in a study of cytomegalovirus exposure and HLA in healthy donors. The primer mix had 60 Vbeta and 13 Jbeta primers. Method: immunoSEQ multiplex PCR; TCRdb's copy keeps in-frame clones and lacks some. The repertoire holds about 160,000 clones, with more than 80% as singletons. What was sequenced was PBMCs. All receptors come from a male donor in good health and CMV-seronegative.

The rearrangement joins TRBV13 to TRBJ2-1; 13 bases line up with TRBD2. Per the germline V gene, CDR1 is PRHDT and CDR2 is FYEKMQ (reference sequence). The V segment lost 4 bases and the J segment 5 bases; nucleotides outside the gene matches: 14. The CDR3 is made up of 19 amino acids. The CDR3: CASSSPGTSGKVKDNEQFF. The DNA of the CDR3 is TGTGCCAGCAGCTCGCCCGGGACTAGCGGGAAGGTAAAGGACAATGAGCAGTTCTTC.

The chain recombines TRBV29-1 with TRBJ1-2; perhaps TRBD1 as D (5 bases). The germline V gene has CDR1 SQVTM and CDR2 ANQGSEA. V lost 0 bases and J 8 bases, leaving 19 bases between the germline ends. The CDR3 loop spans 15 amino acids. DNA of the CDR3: TGCAGCGTTGAAGATGTCGACAGTCTGAGCGGGGGCTACACCTTC. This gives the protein CSVEDVDSLSGGYTF.

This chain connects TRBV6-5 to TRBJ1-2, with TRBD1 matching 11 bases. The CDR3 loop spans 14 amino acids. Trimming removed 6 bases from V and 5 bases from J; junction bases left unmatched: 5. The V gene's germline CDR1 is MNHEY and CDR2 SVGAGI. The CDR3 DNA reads TGTGCCAGCAGCTACGGACAGGGGGCTTATGGCTACACCTTC. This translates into CASSYGQGAYGYTF.

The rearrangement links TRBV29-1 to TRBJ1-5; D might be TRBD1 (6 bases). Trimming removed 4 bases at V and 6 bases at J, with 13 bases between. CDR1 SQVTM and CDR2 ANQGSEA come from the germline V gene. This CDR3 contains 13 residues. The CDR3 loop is CSVGGRGGQPQHF. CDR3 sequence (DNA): TGCAGCGTTGGAGGGAGAGGGGGTCAGCCCCAGCATTTT. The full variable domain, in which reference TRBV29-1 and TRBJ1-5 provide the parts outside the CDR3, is SAVISQKPSRDICQRGTSLTIQCQVDSQVTMMFWYRQQPGQSLTLIATANQGSEATYESGFVIDKFPISRPNLTFSTLTVSNMSPEDSSIYLCSVGGRGGQPQHFGDGTRLSIL.

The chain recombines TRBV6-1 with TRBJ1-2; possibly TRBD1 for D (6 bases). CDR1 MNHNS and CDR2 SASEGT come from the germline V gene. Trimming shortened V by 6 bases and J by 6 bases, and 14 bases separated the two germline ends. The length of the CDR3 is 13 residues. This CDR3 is CASRKTGSHGYTF. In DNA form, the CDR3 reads TGTGCCAGCAGGAAGACAGGAAGCCATGGCTACACCTTC.

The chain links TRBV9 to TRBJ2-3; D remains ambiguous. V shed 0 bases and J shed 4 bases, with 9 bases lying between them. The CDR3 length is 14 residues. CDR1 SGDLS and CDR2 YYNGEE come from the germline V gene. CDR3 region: CASSVALSADTQYF. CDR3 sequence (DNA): TGTGCCAGCAGCGTAGCTTTGTCGGCAGATACGCAGTATTTT.

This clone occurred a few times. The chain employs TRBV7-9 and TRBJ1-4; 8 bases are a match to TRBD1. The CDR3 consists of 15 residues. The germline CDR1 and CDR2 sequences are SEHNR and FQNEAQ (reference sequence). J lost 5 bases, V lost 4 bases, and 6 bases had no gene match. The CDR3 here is CASSWQTGGNEKLFF. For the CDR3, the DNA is TGTGCCAGCAGCTGGCAAACAGGGGGAAATGAAAAACTGTTTTTT.

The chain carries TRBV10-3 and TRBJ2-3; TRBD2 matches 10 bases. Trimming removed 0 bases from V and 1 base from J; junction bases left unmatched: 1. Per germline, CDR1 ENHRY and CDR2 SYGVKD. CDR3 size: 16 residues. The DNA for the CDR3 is TGTGCCATCAGTGAGTCAACTAGCGGGGGCACAGATACGCAGTATTTT. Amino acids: CAISESTSGGTDTQYF.